The 20 T cell receptor beta chains in this list originate from one sample, sequenced in a study of early stage breast cancer tumors. Sequencing was performed with immunoSEQ multiplex PCR; in TCRdb, only in-frame clones are kept and a portion is missing. The repertoire holds around 4,500 clones, with about two thirds as singletons. Material: normal breast tissue next to the tumor. The receptors here all came from a person aged 55 to 70 with breast cancer.

A word on this clone: The junction does not match germline at one end; this may be a read error. This chain uses TRBV2 with TRBJ2-5, with 11 bases lining up with TRBD1. Germline CDR1 is SNHLY and CDR2 is FYNNEI. The CDR3 sequence is 12 residues long. CDR3 amino acids: CASALRPGQGDF. The DNA of the CDR3 is TGTGCCAGCGCCCTTCGACCGGGACAGGGGGACTTC.

The DNA of the CDR3 is TGTGCCAGCAGCCGAGAAGGGGGAGCGGGGGGCCAAGCAGATACGCAGTATTTT. Its protein product is CASSREGGAGGQADTQYF. The V gene is TRBV7-2, the J gene TRBJ2-3; 9 positions agree with TRBD2. Germline values: CDR1 SGHTA, CDR2 FQGNSA. This CDR3 is built from 18 residues. After removal of 5 bases from V and 4 bases from J, the junction contained 16 bases not matched to a gene.

The rearrangement links TRBV9 to TRBJ2-3; TRBD1 agrees at 9 bases. J was trimmed by 9 bases and V by 4 bases; bases with no gene match: 12. Germline loops: CDR1 SGDLS, CDR2 YYNGEE. The CDR3 has 15 amino acids. CDR3 in DNA: TGTGCCAGCAGCAACGTCCCGGGACAGGGTTTCACGCAGTATTTT. Translation: CASSNVPGQGFTQYF. The entire variable domain, with the rest obtained from reference TRBV9 and TRBJ2-3, is as follows: DSGVTQTPKHLITATGQRVTLRCSPRSGDLSVYWYQQSLDQGLQFLIQYYNGEERAKGNILERFSAQQFPDLHSELNLSSLELGDSALYFCASSNVPGQGFTQYFGPGTRLTVL.

This clone was detected a few times. The rearrangement links TRBV14 to TRBJ1-4; no clear D gene. This CDR3 region has 18 residues. Trimming removed 2 bases at V and 2 bases at J, with 18 bases between. The germline V gene encodes CDR1 SGHDN and CDR2 FVKESK. The CDR3 loop reads CASSQHGRERATNEKLFF. In nucleotides, the CDR3 is TGTGCCAGCAGCCAACATGGGCGTGAGAGGGCGACTAATGAAAAACTGTTTTTT. Full variable domain (missing parts from reference TRBV14 and TRBJ1-4): EAGVTQFPSHSVIEKGQTVTLRCDPISGHDNLYWYRRVMGKEIKFLLHFVKESKQDESGMPNNRFLAERTGGTYSTLKVQPAELEDSGVYFCASSQHGRERATNEKLFFGSGTQLSVL.

V is TRBV6-1 and J is TRBJ1-5; perhaps TRBD1 as D (6 bases). Germline V gene sequence: CDR1 MNHNS, CDR2 SASEGT. The CDR3 covers 13 residues. V gave up 6 bases and J gave up 7 bases, with 13 bases separating them. The CDR3 reads CASSRQENQPQHF. The CDR3 DNA reads TGTGCCAGCAGCCGACAGGAAAACCAGCCCCAGCATTTT.

V usage is TRBV4-2 and J usage is TRBJ2-5; D could derive from TRBD1 or TRBD2 (6 bases each). Matching the DNA end better, TRBJ2-7 makes the J call doubtful. Per the germline V gene, CDR1 is LGHNA and CDR2 is YNFKEQ. The CDR3 sequence is 16 residues long. The CDR3 loop reads CASSQEGAGSPYEQYF. In DNA form, the CDR3 reads TGTGCCAGCAGCCAAGAGGGGGCCGGGAGCCCCTACGAGCAGTACTTC.

V gene TRBV28 combines with J gene TRBJ1-3; tentative D call: TRBD1 (5 bases). The length of the CDR3 is 15 residues. CDR1 and CDR2 (germline): MDHEN, SYDVKM. Between the trimmed V and J ends, which lost 6 bases and 1 base, there was a span of 13 bases. This chain's CDR3 is CASSAGLASGNTIYF. DNA of the CDR3: TGTGCCAGCAGCGCAGGGTTAGCGTCTGGAAACACCATATATTTT. The whole variable domain, remainder taken from reference TRBV28 and TRBJ1-3, is DVKVTQSSRYLVKRTGEKVFLECVQDMDHENMFWYRQDPGLGLRLIYFSYDVKMKEKGDIPEGYSVSREKKERFSLILESASTNQTSMYLCASSAGLASGNTIYFGEGSWLTVV.

This chain links TRBV18 with TRBJ1-2; D is perhaps TRBD1 (5 bases). The CDR3 covers 13 residues. V was trimmed by 1 base and J by 2 bases, leaving 5 bases between them. Germline CDR1 reads KGHSH; CDR2 reads LQKENI. The CDR3 here is CASSPQGNYGYTF. DNA of the CDR3: TGTGCCAGCTCACCACAGGGGAACTATGGCTACACCTTC.

The V call is TRBV30, the J call TRBJ1-1; the D is unclear. The CDR3 loop spans 13 amino acids. Trimming removed 4 bases from V and 5 bases from J, with 14 bases in between. Germline V gene lookup returns CDR1 GTSNPN and CDR2 SVGIG (reference sequence). In nucleotides, the CDR3 is TGTGCCTGGAATAGGCCGGATGGGACTGAAGCTTTCTTT. It is translated as CAWNRPDGTEAFF.

Comments on this clone: One end of the junction is discordant with germline, which a read error may explain. The V and J genes are TRBV11-3 and TRBJ2-3, with 8 bases that match TRBD2. The CDR3 sequence is 15 residues long. Looked up from germline, CDR1 is SGHNT and CDR2 is YENEEA. For the CDR3, the DNA is TGTGCCAGCAGCATAGATAGCGGGGGCACAGATACGCAGTATTTT. Its protein is CASSIDSGGTDTQYF.

The V call is TRBV30, the J call TRBJ2-6, with a possible D match to TRBD2 (6 bases). The V end was cut by 2 bases, the J end by 4 bases, with 12 bases between. From germline, CDR1 is GTSNPN and CDR2 SVGIG (reference sequence). The CDR3 runs to 15 residues. The CDR3 DNA sequence: TGTGCCTGGAGTCGACTAGGTACCGGGGCCAACGTCCTGACTTTC. It encodes CAWSRLGTGANVLTF.

This clone was found once. The chain combines TRBV15 with TRBJ2-7, with a weak D call TRBD2 (5 bases). Deletions cut 0 bases from V and 3 bases from J, with 6 bases between. Germline V gives CDR1 LNHNV, CDR2 YYDKDF (reference sequence). The CDR3 is made up of 13 amino acids. The CDR3 loop is CATSRDRGYEQYF. The CDR3 coding sequence is TGTGCCACCAGCAGAGATCGGGGCTACGAGCAGTACTTC.

The rearrangement uses TRBV2 and TRBJ2-1; D could derive from TRBD1 or TRBD2 (6 bases each). Germline CDR1 is SNHLY and CDR2 is FYNNEI. V was shortened by 10 bases and J by 6 bases, with 10 bases between the two germline ends. The length of the CDR3 is 11 residues. The CDR3 protein is CATGARNEQFF. In DNA, the CDR3 is TGTGCCACGGGGGCGCGCAATGAGCAGTTCTTC.

Remarks on this clone: The junction differs from germline at one of its ends, possibly a read error. The gene calls are TRBV7-9 and TRBJ2-7, with TRBD2 identical over 7 bases. The CDR3 runs to 13 residues. Germline V gene data show CDR1 as SEHNR and CDR2 as FQNEAQ (reference sequence). CDR3 sequence: CATTRGDQYGQYF. Here the CDR3 DNA reads TGTGCCACCACCCGGGGGGATCAATACGGGCAGTACTTC.

This clone appeared a few times. The chain employs TRBV18 and TRBJ1-4; tentatively, D is TRBD1 (6 bases). Trimming took 4 bases from V and 8 from J, leaving 17 bases between them. Germline V gene sequence: CDR1 KGHSH, CDR2 LQKENI. The CDR3 is 15 residues long. DNA for the CDR3: TGTGCCAGCTCACGGGGATCAGGGGACCTCGAAAAACTGTTTTTT. Protein product: CASSRGSGDLEKLFF.

This clone has more than one count but fewer than ten. The V call is TRBV29-1, the J call TRBJ2-7, with 9 bases aligning to TRBD1. Germline V gene data show CDR1 as SQVTM and CDR2 as ANQGSEA. The CDR3 sequence is 13 residues long. With V trimmed by 7 bases and J by 3 bases, 7 bases remained unmatched. The CDR3 spells CSGGQGHNYEQYF. The CDR3 DNA follows: TGCAGCGGTGGACAGGGGCACAACTACGAGCAGTACTTC.

V is TRBV29-1 and J is TRBJ2-2; possibly TRBD1 for D (7 bases). This CDR3 has 12 residues. Germline lookup yields CDR1 SQVTM and CDR2 ANQGSEA. The germline V and J ends were trimmed by 7 bases and 6 bases, with 12 bases remaining between them. The CDR3 DNA sequence: TGCAGCGCAGACAGGGACTCCGGGGAGCTGTTTTTT. Translation gives CSADRDSGELFF.

This chain connects TRBV6-5 to TRBJ2-2, with 8 bases aligning to TRBD1. V lost 5 bases to trimming and J lost 4 bases; unmatched junction nucleotides: 6. Germline-derived CDR1 and CDR2 are MNHEY and SVGAGI. CDR3 length: 15 residues. CDR3 nucleotides: TGTGCCAGCAGTCAGGGACAGGTGATCACCGGGGAGCTGTTTTTT. Translation gives CASSQGQVITGELFF.

The rearrangement uses TRBV18 and TRBJ2-5; D possibly corresponds to TRBD2 (6 bases). V was trimmed by 3 bases and J by 2 bases, leaving 13 bases between them. Germline-derived CDR1 and CDR2 are KGHSH and LQKENI. The CDR3 length is 15 residues. The CDR3 DNA reads TGTGCCAGCTCACCCGAAAGCGGGCATCAAGAGACCCAGTACTTC. It codes for CASSPESGHQETQYF. Full variable domain (outside the CDR3, taken from reference TRBV18 and TRBJ2-5): NAGVMQNPRHLVRRRGQEARLRCSPMKGHSHVYWYRQLPEEGLKFMVYLQKENIIDESGMPKERFSAEFPKEGPSILRIQQVVRGDSAAYFCASSPESGHQETQYFGPGTRLLVL.

V and J are TRBV5-1 and TRBJ1-2; a weak D match, TRBD1 (5 bases). CDR3 length: 14 amino acids. Trimming took 1 base from V and 4 from J, leaving 11 bases between them. Germline CDR1 and CDR2: SGHRS and YFSETQ. In DNA, the CDR3 is TGCGCCAGCAGCTTGTCCGGGACCGTCTATGGCTACACCTTC. Encoded protein: CASSLSGTVYGYTF.